A selection of T cell receptor beta chains follows, all from one sample in a study of blood T cell repertoires in COVID-19. The repertoire was sequenced with immunoSEQ multiplex PCR; TCRdb's copy has only in-frame clones and lacks some. The sample lists over 100,000 clones, about nine tenths occurring once. The sample comprised peripheral blood. These receptors all stem from a woman aged 45-59 years with COVID-19, enrolled during active disease. Each CDR3 is given without its conserved first and last residue.

length,V,CDR3
15,TRBV10-1,ASSEGVWAKDRDTQY
11,TRBV5-6,ASSLKGALTIY
12,TRBV6-5,ASMKVGATDTQY
13,TRBV6-5,ASSYSGTDYEPQH
9,TRBV19,ASSTRYGYT
13,TRBV6-5,ASSPSVGRETEAF
12,TRBV6-5,ASRKTGVNEKLF
12,TRBV6-1,ASSDWRDSYEQY
11,TRBV3-1/TRBV3-2,ASSQDRANEQF
13,TRBV7-7,ASSLGGVEGETQY
10,TRBV28,ASRGRGSPLH
13,TRBV7-9,ASSRDRVGNQPQH
13,TRBV30,AWTSGGTTGETQY
13,TRBV6-2/TRBV6-3,ASSLAGGPWNEQF
13,TRBV2,ASSDFSGGTDTQY
13,TRBV6-5,ASTPSGGGTDTQY
13,TRBV7-3,ASSLNVGGADTQY
14,TRBV14,ASSHRRGGYQETQY
13,TRBV7-2,ASRLSGGAGNEQF
11,TRBV6-5,ASSQTGTYGYT
13,TRBV27,ASTPDRGGYNEQF
13,TRBV4-1,ASSPGGRGRETQY
12,TRBV28,ASSGDSQTGELF
11,TRBV30,AWSGVSQETQY
13,TRBV7-6,ASSTQPGSNQPQH